One TCR beta chain is described in this entry. These data come from a study of control samples from healthy donors and cancer patients. Here immunoSEQ multiplex PCR was the method, and the copy in TCRdb shows in-frame clones only, minus some. The profile shows about 19,000 clones, roughly 80% of them singletons. V lost 4 bases and J 5 bases, leaving 11 bases between the germline ends. The CDR3 sequence is 13 residues long. The germline CDR1 and CDR2 sequences are SGDLS and YYNGEE. The source of this sequence is a woman in her 70s with lung cancer. The chain links TRBV9 to TRBJ2-3; D is undetermined. Sequenced material: PBMCs. Written as DNA, the CDR3 is TGTGCCAGCAGCAAAGTAGTGCAAGATACGCAGTATTTT. As protein: CASSKVVQDTQYF. The variable domain in full, with the rest retrieved from reference TRBV9 and TRBJ2-3, is DSGVTQTPKHLITATGQRVTLRCSPRSGDLSVYWYQQSLDQGLQFLIQYYNGEERAKGNILERFSAQQFPDLHSELNLSSLELGDSALYFCASSKVVQDTQYFGPGTRLTVL.